The 12 T cell receptor beta chains in this list originate from one sample, sequenced in a study of OX40 agonist ivuxolimab in advanced cancers. Sequencing used immunoSEQ multiplex PCR; TCRdb keeps in-frame clones, though not all of them. Altogether about 76,000 clones are present, 84% being singletons, with the ten largest covering under 8.5%. This specimen consisted of CD4+ or CD8+ T cells sorted from blood, obtained in a trial of the OX40 agonist ivuxolimab. These receptor sequences come from an adult with an advanced solid tumor such as melanoma, head and neck, liver or kidney cancer.

The rearrangement links TRBV21-1 to TRBJ2-7; whether TRBD1, the table's D call, matches the DNA was not checked. TRBV21-1 is an annotated pseudogene. The CDR3 totals 15 residues. The CDR3 protein is CASSARTASSYEQYF. As DNA, the CDR3 is TGTGCCAGCAGCGCTCGGACAGCGAGCTCCTACGAGCAGTACTTC.

The CDR3 DNA follows: TGTGCCAGCAGCTGGGGTAGCGGAAAGTACGAGCAGTACTTC. Protein: CASSWGSGKYEQYF. This sequence joins TRBV7-9 and TRBJ2-7, with D possibly being TRBD2 (6 bases). CDR3 size: 14 residues. Trimming removed 4 bases at V and 4 bases at J, with 14 bases between. Per germline, CDR1 SEHNR and CDR2 FQNEAQ (reference sequence). The entire variable domain, with the rest obtained from reference TRBV7-9 and TRBJ2-7, is as follows: DTGVSQNPRHKITKRGQNVTFRCDPISEHNRLYWYRQTLGQGPEFLTYFQNEAQLEKSRLLSDRFSAERPKGSFSTLEIQRTEQGDSAMYLCASSWGSGKYEQYFGPGTRLTVT.

The J gene is TRBJ2-7, the V gene TRBV27, with TRBD2 identical over 14 bases. This CDR3 is built from 15 residues. The germline V gene encodes CDR1 MNHEY and CDR2 SMNVEV (reference sequence). V was pared by 3 bases and J by 5 bases, with 3 bases of the junction left unmatched. CDR3 bases: TGTGCCAGCAGTTTCAGGACTAGCGGGGGGAACGAGCAGTACTTC. Amino acids: CASSFRTSGGNEQYF.

As to this clone: Within the sample, other DNA sequences also encode this same CDR3. The CDR3 sequence is CASSFNRGKETQYF. CDR3 in DNA: TGTGCCAGCAGCTTTAACAGGGGGAAGGAGACCCAGTACTTC. The V and J genes are TRBV7-2 and TRBJ2-5; 8 nucleotides agree with TRBD1. The V gene end was trimmed by 3 bases and the J gene end by 5 bases; junction bases not matched to a gene: 5. CDR3 size: 14 residues. Germline CDR1 reads SGHTA; CDR2 reads FQGNSA. The entire variable domain, with the rest obtained from reference TRBV7-2 and TRBJ2-5, is as follows: GAGVSQSPSNKVTEKGKDVELRCDPISGHTALYWYRQSLGQGLEFLIYFQGNSAPDKSGLPSDRFSAERTGGSVSTLTIQRTQQEDSAVYLCASSFNRGKETQYFGPGTRLLVL.

This chain connects TRBV19 to TRBJ1-1, with D uncertain. The CDR3 is 14 amino acids. Trimming left V 4 bases short and J 4 bases short, with 13 bases between. Germline loops: CDR1 LNHDA, CDR2 SQIVND (reference sequence). As DNA, the CDR3 is TGTGCCAGTAGTAGGCTGTTCGTTAGCACTGAAGCTTTCTTT. This gives the protein CASSRLFVSTEAFF.

The chain employs TRBV7-2 and TRBJ2-3; the D is unclear. With 3 bases removed from V and 6 bases from J, the gap between germline ends came to 16 bases. The CDR3 is 15 amino acids. CDR1 is SGHTA, CDR2 FQGNSA, per germline. The CDR3: CASSFRAGRWDTQYF. For the CDR3, the DNA is TGTGCCAGCAGCTTTAGGGCAGGCCGTTGGGATACGCAGTATTTT.

The rearrangement joins TRBV6-5 to TRBJ1-3, with a possible D match to TRBD1 (6 bases). Trimming removed 5 bases at V and 1 base at J, with 12 bases between. The CDR3 spans 15 residues. CDR1 and CDR2 from the germline V gene are MNHEY and SVGAGI. The CDR3 coding sequence is TGTGCCAGCAGTAATACAGGGTTATCTGGAAACACCATATATTTT. This codes for CASSNTGLSGNTIYF.

V and J are TRBV4-1 and TRBJ2-7; 10 nucleotides match TRBD1. Trimming took 3 bases from V and 2 from J; bases not matched to a gene: 7. Germline V CDR1 and CDR2: MGHRA, YSYEKL. The length of the CDR3 is 16 residues. CDR3 sequence: CASSQGTGTGAYEQYF. DNA of the CDR3: TGCGCCAGCAGCCAGGGCACCGGGACAGGGGCCTACGAGCAGTACTTC.

The V and J genes are TRBV4-3 and TRBJ2-1; 11 nucleotides agree with TRBD2. CDR3 size: 14 residues. From germline, CDR1 is LGHNA and CDR2 YSLEER. After removal of 5 bases from V and 12 bases from J, the junction contained 9 bases not matched to a gene. The CDR3 sequence is CASSKTSGGRAQFF. Written as DNA, the CDR3 is TGCGCCAGCAGCAAAACTAGCGGGGGCAGAGCGCAGTTCTTC.

This clone was picked up many times. The rearrangement links TRBV6-5 to TRBJ1-2; 7 nucleotides agree with TRBD1. CDR3 length: 15 amino acids. V shed 5 bases and J 4 bases; nucleotides not matched to a gene: 10. Germline CDR1 reads MNHEY; CDR2 reads SVGAGI. CDR3 nucleotide sequence: TGTGCCAGCAGTAACCGGGACAGCCTCTTCTATGGCTACACCTTC. Its protein is CASSNRDSLFYGYTF.

The genes are TRBV18 and TRBJ1-1; the D gene is possibly TRBD1 (5 bases). The CDR3 spans 13 residues. The ends were cut back, 3 bases at V and 11 bases at J, with 16 bases in the middle. CDR1 is KGHSH and CDR2 is LQKENI in the germline V gene. CDR3 nucleotide sequence: TGTGCCAGCTCACCGCTCCGGGGCTTTGGCGCTTTCTTT. It is translated as CASSPLRGFGAFF.

The chain carries TRBV5-8 and TRBJ2-7, with D possibly matching TRBD2 (6 bases). The V gene's germline CDR1 is SGHTS and CDR2 YDEGEE. This CDR3 region has 15 residues. CDR3 residues: CGITTSVTRGGEQYF. The CDR3 DNA reads as TGTGGCATCACGACGTCGGTGACTAGAGGTGGCGAGCAGTACTTC.